These 3 T cell receptor beta chains came from one sample sequenced in a study of T-cell memory formation after mild COVID-19. Each CDR3 protein is one row after TCRdb ran MiXCR on the 5' RACE reads. The table includes hundreds of thousands of distinct CDR3 sequences, 8% to 9% detected once. Material for sequencing was PBMCs or a T cell subset sorted from them (not recorded which). The receptors stem from a man between 18 and 35 years old who had mild COVID-19 (a few samples of this study predate the infection). Cell type and time point are not known.

The chain links TRBV4-3 to TRBJ2-7, with 9 nucleotides matching TRBD2. The germline V gene encodes CDR1 LGHNA and CDR2 YSLEER. V lost 0 bases to trimming and J lost 1 base; unmatched junction nucleotides: 4. The CDR3 is made up of 16 amino acids. CDR3 sequence reads: CASSQDTSGGSYEQYF. The CDR3 DNA follows: TGCGCCAGCAGCCAAGATACCAGCGGGGGGTCCTACGAGCAGTACTTC.

This clonotype was counted many times. The V and J genes are TRBV24-1 and TRBJ2-5, with 9 bases that match TRBD2. The length of the CDR3 is 17 residues. The V and J ends lost 5 bases and 2 bases, in that order; junction bases with no gene match: 11. CDR1 and CDR2 (germline): KGHDR, SFDVKD. CDR3 loop: CATSGPTLAGIQETQYF. Here the CDR3 DNA reads TGTGCCACCAGTGGTCCCACCCTAGCGGGGATACAAGAGACCCAGTACTTC.

The table lists this clonotype with a few counts. The chain couples TRBV5-1 to TRBJ1-1; D may be TRBD1 (5 bases). The CDR3 is 13 amino acids. CDR1 SGHRS and CDR2 YFSETQ come from the germline V gene. The V and J ends lost 4 bases and 0 bases respectively, with 7 bases between them. CDR3 in DNA: TGCGCCAGCAGCCCCAGGGTGAACACTGAAGCTTTCTTT. Translating it yields CASSPRVNTEAFF.